The clone carrying this TCR beta chain appeared a single time. TCRdb keeps only in-frame clones here, not all; method: immunoSEQ multiplex PCR. The sample lists around 320,000 clones; 89% were seen once. Trimming removed 3 bases from V and 6 bases from J; junction bases left unmatched: 7. Germline CDR1 SEHNR, CDR2 FQNEAQ (reference sequence). This CDR3 region has 15 residues. Enrolment of Seattle patients took place during active infection, and they were followed longitudinally. This record belongs to a study of blood T cell repertoires in COVID-19. Overall study context: Italy, Spain and the United States were the sources of the convalescent and acute COVID-19 samples.

The sequencing sample was made of peripheral blood. The origin of this receptor is a woman younger than 45 with COVID-19, enrolled during active disease. The rearrangement uses TRBV7-9 and TRBJ2-1; TRBD2 agrees at 8 bases. The CDR3 nucleotides are TGTGCCAGCAGCTTTCAGCCGCGGGGGGCCAATGAGCAGTTCTTC. This sequence encodes CASSFQPRGANEQFF.